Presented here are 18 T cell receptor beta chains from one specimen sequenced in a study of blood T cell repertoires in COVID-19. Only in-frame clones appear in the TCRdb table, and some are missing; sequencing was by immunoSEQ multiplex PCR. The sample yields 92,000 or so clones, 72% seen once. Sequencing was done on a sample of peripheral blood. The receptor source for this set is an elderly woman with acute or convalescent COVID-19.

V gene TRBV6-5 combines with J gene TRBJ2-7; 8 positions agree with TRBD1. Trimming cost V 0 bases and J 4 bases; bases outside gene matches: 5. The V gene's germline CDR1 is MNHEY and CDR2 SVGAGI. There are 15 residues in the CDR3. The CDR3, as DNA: TGTGCCAGCAGTTACTCGACAGGGGATAAATACGAGCAGTACTTC. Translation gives CASSYSTGDKYEQYF.

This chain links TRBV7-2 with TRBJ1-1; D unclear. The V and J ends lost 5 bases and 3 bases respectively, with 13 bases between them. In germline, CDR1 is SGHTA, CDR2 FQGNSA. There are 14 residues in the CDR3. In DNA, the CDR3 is TGTGCCAGCAGCCGGCTCGGCGGCGACACTGAAGCTTTCTTT. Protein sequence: CASSRLGGDTEAFF. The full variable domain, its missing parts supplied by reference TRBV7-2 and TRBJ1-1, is GAGVSQSPSNKVTEKGKDVELRCDPISGHTALYWYRQSLGQGLEFLIYFQGNSAPDKSGLPSDRFSAERTGGSVSTLTIQRTQQEDSAVYLCASSRLGGDTEAFFGQGTRLTVV.

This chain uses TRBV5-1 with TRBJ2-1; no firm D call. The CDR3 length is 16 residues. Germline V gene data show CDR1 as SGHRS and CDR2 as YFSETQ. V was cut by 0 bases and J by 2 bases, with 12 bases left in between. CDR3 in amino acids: CASSLGSGMAYNEQFF. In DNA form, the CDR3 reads TGCGCCAGCAGCTTGGGTTCGGGTATGGCCTACAATGAGCAGTTCTTC.

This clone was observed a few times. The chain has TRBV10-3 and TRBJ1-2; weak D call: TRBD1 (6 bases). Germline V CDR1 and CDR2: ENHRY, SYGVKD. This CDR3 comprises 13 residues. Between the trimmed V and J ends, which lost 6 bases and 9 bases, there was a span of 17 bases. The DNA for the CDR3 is TGTGCCATCAGCCCCGACAGGTATTTCAGCTACACCTTC. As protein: CAISPDRYFSYTF.

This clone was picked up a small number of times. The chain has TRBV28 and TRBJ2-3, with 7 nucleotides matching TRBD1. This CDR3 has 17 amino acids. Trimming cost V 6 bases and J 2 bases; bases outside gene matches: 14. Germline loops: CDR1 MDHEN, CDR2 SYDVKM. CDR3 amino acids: CASRNRGTFMSTDTQYF. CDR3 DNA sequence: TGTGCCAGCAGGAACAGGGGCACCTTTATGTCCACAGATACGCAGTATTTT.

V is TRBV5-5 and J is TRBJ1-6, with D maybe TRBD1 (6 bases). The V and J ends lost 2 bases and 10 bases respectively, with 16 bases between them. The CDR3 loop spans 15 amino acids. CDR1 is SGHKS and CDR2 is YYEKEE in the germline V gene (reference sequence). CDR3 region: CASSFFAGDGSPLHF. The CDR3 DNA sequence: TGTGCCAGCAGCTTCTTCGCAGGGGACGGGTCACCCCTCCACTTT.

The CDR3 region has the DNA TGCGCCAGCAGCACTAGCGGGGGGTGGAATGAGCAGTTCTTC. It specifies CASSTSGGWNEQFF. The chain employs TRBV5-1 and TRBJ2-1; 12 positions match TRBD2. The CDR3 sequence is 14 residues long. The V gene end was trimmed by 4 bases and the J gene end by 7 bases; junction bases not matched to a gene: 3. Germline V gene sequence: CDR1 SGHRS, CDR2 YFSETQ.

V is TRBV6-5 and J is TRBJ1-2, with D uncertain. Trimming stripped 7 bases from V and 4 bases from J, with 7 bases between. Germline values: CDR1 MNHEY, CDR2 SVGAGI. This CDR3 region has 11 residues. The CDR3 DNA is TGTGCCAGCACGTTCGGCTATGGCTACACCTTC. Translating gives CASTFGYGYTF.

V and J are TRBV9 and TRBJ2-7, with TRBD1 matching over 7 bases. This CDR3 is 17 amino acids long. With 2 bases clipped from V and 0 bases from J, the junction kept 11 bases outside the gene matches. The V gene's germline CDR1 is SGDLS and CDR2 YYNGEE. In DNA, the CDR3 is TGTGCCAGCAGCGTGGGACAGCCGCGAAAAAGCTCCTACGAGCAGTACTTC. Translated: CASSVGQPRKSSYEQYF. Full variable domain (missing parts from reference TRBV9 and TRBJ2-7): DSGVTQTPKHLITATGQRVTLRCSPRSGDLSVYWYQQSLDQGLQFLIQYYNGEERAKGNILERFSAQQFPDLHSELNLSSLELGDSALYFCASSVGQPRKSSYEQYFGPGTRLTVT.

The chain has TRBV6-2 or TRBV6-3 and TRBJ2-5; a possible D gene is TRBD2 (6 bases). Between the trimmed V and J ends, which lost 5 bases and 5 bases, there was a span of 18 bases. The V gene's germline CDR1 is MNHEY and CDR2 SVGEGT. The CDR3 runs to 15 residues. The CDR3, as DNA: TGTGCCAGCAGTCAATCGGGACTCCTCGGGGAGACCCAGTACTTC. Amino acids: CASSQSGLLGETQYF.

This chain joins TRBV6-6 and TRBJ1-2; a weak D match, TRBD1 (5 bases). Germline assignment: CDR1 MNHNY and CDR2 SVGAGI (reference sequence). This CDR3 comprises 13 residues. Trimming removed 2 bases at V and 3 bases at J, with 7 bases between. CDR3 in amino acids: CASSYDSYYGYTF. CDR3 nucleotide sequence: TGTGCCAGCAGTTACGACAGTTACTATGGCTACACCTTC.

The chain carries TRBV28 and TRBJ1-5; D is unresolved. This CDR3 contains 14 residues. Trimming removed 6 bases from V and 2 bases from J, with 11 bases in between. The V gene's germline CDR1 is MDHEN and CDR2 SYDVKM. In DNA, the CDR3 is TGTGCCAGCAGCGTACTGGGAGGCAATCAGCCCCAGCATTTT. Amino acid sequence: CASSVLGGNQPQHF.

The CDR3 DNA is TGTGCCAGCTCCAGCGGGGGAAGAGCTTTCTTT. Translation: CASSSGGRAFF. The chain uses TRBV7-3 and TRBJ1-1; tentative D call: TRBD1 (5 bases). In germline, CDR1 is SGHTA, CDR2 FQGTGA. Trimming shortened V by 8 bases and J by 10 bases, and 14 bases separated the two germline ends. The CDR3 runs 11 residues.

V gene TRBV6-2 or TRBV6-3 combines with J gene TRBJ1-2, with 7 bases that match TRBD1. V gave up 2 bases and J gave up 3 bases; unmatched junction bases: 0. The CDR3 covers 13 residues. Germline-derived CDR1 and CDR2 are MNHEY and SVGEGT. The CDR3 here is CASSYTGDYGYTF. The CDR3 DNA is TGTGCCAGCAGTTACACAGGGGACTATGGCTACACCTTC.

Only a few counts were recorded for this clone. CDR3 sequence reads: CASSLGGLTNEKLFF. Written as DNA, the CDR3 is TGTGCCAGCAGTTTAGGTGGGCTAACTAATGAAAAACTGTTTTTT. The rearrangement links TRBV28 to TRBJ1-4; D ambiguous. V shed 2 bases and J shed 1 base, with 8 bases lying between them. Germline loops: CDR1 MDHEN, CDR2 SYDVKM. The CDR3 totals 15 residues.

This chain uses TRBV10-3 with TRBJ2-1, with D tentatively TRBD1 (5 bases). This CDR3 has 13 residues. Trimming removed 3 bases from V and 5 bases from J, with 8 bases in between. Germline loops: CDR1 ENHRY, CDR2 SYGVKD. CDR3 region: CAISDWTNNEQFF. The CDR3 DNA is TGTGCCATCAGTGATTGGACAAACAATGAGCAGTTCTTC.

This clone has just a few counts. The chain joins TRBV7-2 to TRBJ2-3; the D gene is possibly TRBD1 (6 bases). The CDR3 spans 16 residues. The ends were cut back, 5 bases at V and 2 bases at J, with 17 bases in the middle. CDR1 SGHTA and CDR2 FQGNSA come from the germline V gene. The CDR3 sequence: CASSTRTGPSTDTQYF. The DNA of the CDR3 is TGTGCCAGCAGCACCCGAACAGGGCCCTCCACAGATACGCAGTATTTT.

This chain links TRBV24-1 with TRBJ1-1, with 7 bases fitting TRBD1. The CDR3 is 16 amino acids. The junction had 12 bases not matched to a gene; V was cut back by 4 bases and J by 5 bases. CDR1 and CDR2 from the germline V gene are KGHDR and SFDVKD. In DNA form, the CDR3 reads TGTGCCACCAGTGACCGCCCCAAGACAGGGAGAACTGAAGCTTTCTTT. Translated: CATSDRPKTGRTEAFF.